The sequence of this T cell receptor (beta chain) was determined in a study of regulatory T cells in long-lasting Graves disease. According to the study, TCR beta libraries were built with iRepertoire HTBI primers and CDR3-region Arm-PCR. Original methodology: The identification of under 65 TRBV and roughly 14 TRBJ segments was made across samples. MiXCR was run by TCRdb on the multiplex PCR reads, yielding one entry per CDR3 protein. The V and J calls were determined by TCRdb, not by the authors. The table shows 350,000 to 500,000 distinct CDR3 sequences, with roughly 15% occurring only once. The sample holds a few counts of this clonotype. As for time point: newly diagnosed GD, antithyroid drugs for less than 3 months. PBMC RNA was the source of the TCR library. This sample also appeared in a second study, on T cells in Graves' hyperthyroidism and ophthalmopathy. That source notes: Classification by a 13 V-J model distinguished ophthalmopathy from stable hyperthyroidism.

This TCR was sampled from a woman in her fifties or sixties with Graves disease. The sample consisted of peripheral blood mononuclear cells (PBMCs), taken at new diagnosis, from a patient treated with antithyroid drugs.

The CDR3 reads CATSDFPSGSFHEQFF. For the CDR3, the DNA is TGTGCCACCAGTGATTTCCCTAGCGGGAGTTTCCATGAGCAGTTCTTC. This sequence joins TRBV24-1 and TRBJ2-1; 10 nucleotides align to TRBD2. The germline V gene encodes CDR1 KGHDR and CDR2 SFDVKD. The CDR3 is made up of 16 amino acids. V was pared by 1 base and J by 8 bases, with 7 bases of the junction left unmatched.